One and the same sample provided the 13 T cell receptor beta chains below, sequenced in a study of blood T cell repertoires in COVID-19 (dated by TCRdb to the early 2020s). The library was built by means of the immunoSEQ multiplex PCR assay. This is the immuneACCESS table as TCRdb keeps it, with only in-frame sequences that have V and J called. A part of the clones is gone; compared with another copy, unresolved V genes explain less than half, and the rest is unexplained. The sample table records 15,000 to 20,000 clones; around 88% of these occur just once. The top ten clonotypes cover 12% of the sample. The sequenced sample was peripheral blood. The receptors here all came from a human donor in a cohort sampled during active COVID-19.

V is TRBV6-4 and J is TRBJ1-1; 9 bases are a match to TRBD1. There are 15 residues in the CDR3. The V and J ends lost 8 bases and 5 bases, in that order; junction bases with no gene match: 12. In germline, CDR1 is MRHNA, CDR2 SNTAGT. This CDR3 reads CASLLLGQGRTEAFF. The CDR3 coding sequence is TGTGCCAGCCTACTGCTCGGACAGGGGAGAACTGAAGCTTTCTTT.

The chain has TRBV11-2 and TRBJ2-7; 7 nucleotides line up with TRBD2. The CDR3 consists of 15 residues. The J segment lost 7 bases and the V segment lost 3 bases, leaving 12 bases of the junction unmatched. Germline V gene data show CDR1 as SGHAT and CDR2 as FQNNGV. The CDR3 DNA reads TGTGCCAGCAGCTTCCCCACGGGGGGAGCGGTGGAGCAGTACTTC. This translates into CASSFPTGGAVEQYF. The whole variable domain, filled in from reference TRBV11-2 and TRBJ2-7, reads EAGVAQSPRYKIIEKRQSVAFWCNPISGHATLYWYQQILGQGPKLLIQFQNNGVVDDSQLPKDRFSAERLKGVDSTLKIQPAKLEDSAVYLCASSFPTGGAVEQYFGPGTRLTVT.

The chain is built from TRBV3-1 (or the pseudogene TRBV3-2) and TRBJ1-3, with 7 bases fitting TRBD1. Germline values: CDR1 LGHDT, CDR2 YNNKEL (reference sequence). With V trimmed by 6 bases and J by 2 bases, 4 bases remained unmatched. CDR3 length: 14 residues. CDR3 bases: TGTGCCAGCAGGAAGGGGGCGGCTGGAAACACCATATATTTT. Its translation: CASRKGAAGNTIYF.

The V and J genes are TRBV5-6 and TRBJ2-7; D unresolved. The germline CDR1 and CDR2 sequences are SGHDT and YYEEEE. This CDR3 region has 12 residues. V was clipped by 2 bases and J by 3 bases, with 6 bases between them. This CDR3 is CASSFQIYEQYF. The CDR3 nucleotides read TGTGCCAGCAGCTTCCAAATCTACGAGCAGTACTTC. Complete variable domain (other parts from reference TRBV5-6 and TRBJ2-7): DAGVTQSPTHLIKTRGQQVTLRCSPKSGHDTVSWYQQALGQGPQFIFQYYEEEERQRGNFPDRFSGHQFPNYSSELNVNALLLGDSALYLCASSFQIYEQYFGPGTRLTVT.

The chain has TRBV7-3 and TRBJ2-1; the D is unclear. The germline V and J ends were trimmed by 5 bases and 0 bases, with 8 bases remaining between them. The V gene's germline CDR1 is SGHTA and CDR2 FQGTGA. The CDR3 spans 14 residues. The chain's CDR3 is CASSRESSYNEQFF. In DNA form, the CDR3 reads TGTGCCAGCAGCCGAGAAAGCTCCTACAATGAGCAGTTCTTC.

This chain links TRBV6-4 with TRBJ1-5; unclear D gene. Germline CDR1 and CDR2: MRHNA and SNTAGT. The CDR3 runs to 15 residues. Trimming took off 8 bases at V and 3 bases at J, with 17 bases between the two ends. CDR3 sequence reads: CASPPWQVHNQPQHF. The CDR3 DNA reads as TGTGCCAGCCCACCATGGCAGGTCCACAATCAGCCCCAGCATTTT.

This chain connects TRBV6-1 to TRBJ2-3; 8 positions match TRBD1. The trim removed 3 bases at V and 2 bases at J, leaving 1 base unmatched. Germline V gene sequence: CDR1 MNHNS, CDR2 SASEGT. CDR3 length: 14 amino acids. The CDR3, as DNA: TGTGCCAGCAGTGACAGGGGGCCCACAGATACGCAGTATTTT. Translated, it gives CASSDRGPTDTQYF.

The chain joins TRBV5-1 to TRBJ1-2; no reliable D call. The V and J ends lost 4 bases and 6 bases respectively, with 13 bases between them. CDR1 is SGHRS and CDR2 is YFSETQ in the germline V gene. The CDR3 contains 13 residues. CDR3 in DNA: TGCGCCAGCAGCCTTACCCCTACTAATGGCTACACCTTC. This encodes CASSLTPTNGYTF.

This chain links TRBV18 with TRBJ1-1; D remains unclear. The V end was cut by 2 bases, the J end by 0 bases, with 7 bases between. CDR1 KGHSH and CDR2 LQKENI come from the germline V gene. This CDR3 spans 14 amino acids. Here the CDR3 DNA reads TGTGCCAGCTCACCAGGCAGATTGAACACTGAAGCTTTCTTT. It yields the protein CASSPGRLNTEAFF.

The chain combines TRBV10-1 with TRBJ2-2; D is ambiguous. Germline CDR1 and CDR2: WNHNN and SYGVQD (reference sequence). Trimming pared 4 bases from V and 3 bases from J, leaving 9 bases between. The CDR3 is made up of 14 amino acids. Here the CDR3 reads CASSVHSDTGELFF. The CDR3 DNA reads as TGCGCCAGCAGTGTGCACAGTGACACCGGGGAGCTGTTTTTT.

The V call is TRBV11-2, the J call TRBJ1-2; TRBD1 aligns across 7 bases. This CDR3 contains 17 residues. V was pared by 2 bases and J by 8 bases, with 17 bases of the junction left unmatched. The V gene's germline CDR1 is SGHAT and CDR2 FQNNGV. The DNA for the CDR3 is TGTGCCAGCAGCTTACCCAATCGAGACAGGGTCGGTGGCGGCTACACCTTC. Its translation: CASSLPNRDRVGGGYTF.

The J gene is TRBJ1-2, the V gene TRBV11-2; D may be TRBD1 (6 bases). V lost 0 bases to trimming and J lost 4 bases, with 9 bases between them. CDR1 is SGHAT and CDR2 is FQNNGV in the germline V gene. The CDR3 loop spans 14 amino acids. The CDR3 spells CASSLDTRGYGYTF. The CDR3 DNA sequence: TGTGCCAGCAGCTTAGATACCAGGGGCTATGGCTACACCTTC.

The chain combines TRBV9 with TRBJ1-2; possibly TRBD1 for D (5 bases). The CDR3 has 13 amino acids. CDR1 is SGDLS and CDR2 is YYNGEE in the germline V gene. V was cut by 2 bases and J by 8 bases, with 13 bases left in between. In nucleotides, the CDR3 is TGTGCCAGCAGCGTTGGGGGAGGGGCGGGCTACACCTTC. Translated, it gives CASSVGGGAGYTF.